These T cell receptor beta chains were read from a single sample in a study of OX40 agonist ivuxolimab in advanced cancers. Clones were sequenced by immunoSEQ multiplex PCR, and TCRdb holds only the in-frame ones, with some missing. The table shows about 43,000 clones, with 80% occurring only once. Source: CD4+ or CD8+ T cells sorted from blood, taken in a trial of the OX40 agonist ivuxolimab. The receptors were sampled from an adult with an advanced solid tumor such as melanoma, head and neck, liver or kidney cancer. Each CDR3 is given with its conserved first and last residue. A D gene is named only where the DNA matches it firmly. Only part of the rows carry a size: once, few, many, or a class if the clone is expanded.

j_call	v_call	clone_size	d_call	cdr3_aa	cdr3_nt
TRBJ2-1	TRBV11-3	.	TRBD1	CASSPRTGPDEQFF	TGTGCCAGCAGTCCCCGGACAGGGCCCGATGAGCAGTTCTTC
TRBJ2-7	TRBV6-5	.	TRBD1	CASSQDRWRPYEQYF	TGTGCCAGCAGTCAGGACAGGTGGAGGCCCTACGAGCAGTACTTC
TRBJ2-2	TRBV6-1	.	TRBD1	CASRPQGAGGELFF	TGTGCCAGCAGACCCCAGGGGGCGGGCGGGGAGCTGTTTTTT
TRBJ1-3	TRBV7-2	.	.	CASSPGGNTIYF	TGTGCCAGCAGCCCCGGGGGAAACACCATATATTTT
TRBJ2-5	TRBV2	few	.	CASSELETQYF	TGTGCCAGCAGTGAACTTGAGACCCAGTACTTC
TRBJ2-5	TRBV7-2	.	.	CASSSKETQYF	TGTGCCAGCAGCTCCAAAGAGACCCAGTACTTC
TRBJ2-4	TRBV29-1	.	TRBD2	CSEGTSDKNIQYF	TGCAGCGAAGGGACTAGCGACAAAAACATTCAGTACTTC
TRBJ2-3	TRBV5-4	.	.	CASSLDRSGASDTQYF	TGTGCCAGCAGCTTGGATCGGTCCGGGGCGTCAGATACGCAGTATTTT
TRBJ2-1	TRBV19	.	.	CASTVRHAVSYNEQFF	TGTGCCAGTACGGTCCGGCACGCGGTCTCCTACAATGAGCAGTTCTTC
TRBJ2-7	TRBV13	.	.	CASSPAFTRSSYEQYF	TGTGCCAGCAGCCCCGCGTTCACCCGCTCCTCCTACGAGCAGTACTTC
TRBJ2-2	TRBV2	.	.	CASTYTANTGELFF	TGTGCCAGCACCTACACAGCGAACACCGGGGAGCTGTTTTTT
TRBJ1-6	TRBV5-1	few	TRBD1	CASSMTGGWDSPLHF	TGCGCCAGCAGCATGACAGGGGGCTGGGATTCACCCCTCCACTTT
TRBJ1-4	TRBV6-6	.	TRBD1	CASRPTGTNEKLFF	TGTGCCAGCAGACCGACAGGGACTAATGAAAAACTGTTTTTT
TRBJ2-7	TRBV7-9	once	.	CASSSSRYEQYF	TGTGCCAGCAGCTCCAGTCGCTACGAGCAGTACTTC